This T cell receptor (beta chain) was captured in a study of Ad26.COV2.S vaccination and SARS-CoV-2 variants (dated by TCRdb to the early 2020s). Context from the whole study: Donors in the vaccine arm were drawn from COV1001, a phase I-IIa trial of Ad26.COV2.S in healthy adults that was multicentre, randomized, double-blind and placebo-controlled. Investigators did not know the trial group allocation while performing experiments and assessing outcomes. Trial participants were randomized into five groups of five: low-dose or high-dose Ad26.COV2.S given once or twice, or placebo on both occasions. A total of some 30 samples were included in the TCR-sequenced set, comprising roughly 19 Ad26.COV2.S vaccine recipients, 5 placebo recipients and 8 SARS-CoV-2 convalescent individuals. TCRbeta repertoire sequencing was used to assess the specificity and breadth of SARS-CoV-2-reactive T cell receptors after Ad26.COV2.S vaccination. Ad26.COV2.S was given intramuscularly at 5x10^10 or 1x10^11 viral particles, as a single shot or as two shots 56 days apart.

Interpreted using the paper, the treatment or condition label stands for: about 20 received Ad26.COV2.S at low or high dose, single or two shots; about 5 received placebo; per-sample allocation not given. Repertoires of vaccine and placebo recipients were sequenced from samples collected on day 63 after the first injection. In Cohort 1b, roughly 26 adults aged 18-55 years were enrolled at a single site in Boston, USA, between 29 July and 7 August 2020. Ad26.COV2.S was a replication-incompetent adenovirus type 26 vector expressing a prefusion-stabilized SARS-CoV-2 spike protein from the original Wuhan strain. A distance of 10 bases separates the germline ends of V and J, which lose 0 bases and 4 bases respectively. In the germline V gene, CDR1 corresponds to SGHVS and CDR2 to FQNEAQ. Measured from the cysteine to the phenylalanine, the CDR3 is 15 residues long. Just CDR3 DNA is preserved here, 45 bases in frame from base 1.

What the study reported, not specific to this receptor: Ad26.COV2.S recipients had higher spike-specific TCR breadth than placebo recipients (P = 0.0014). Substantial breadth of spike-specific CD8+ and CD4+ T cell responses was reported after vaccination. Vaccine and placebo recipients had comparable non-spike TCR breadth, which fits with the vaccine containing only spike. The authors noted that total T cell responses may have been underestimated by the TCR breadth and depth analyses. The study was not powered for comparison of responses between vaccine doses or regimens.

The immunoSEQ Assay was the method used to sequence TCRbeta CDR3 regions. After extraction, genomic DNA underwent amplification by bias-controlled multiplex PCR, followed by high-throughput sequencing. The paper's processing steps were these. To quantify the absolute abundance of each unique TCRbeta CDR3 region, sequences were collapsed and filtered. T cell fraction was estimated by normalizing TCRbeta template counts to usable DNA, which was measured by amplifying reference genes present in all nucleated cells. Repertoire TCRs were annotated as SARS-CoV-2-specific when V gene, CDR3 amino acid sequence and J gene were exactly matched to a known reactive TCR set. The reference SARS-CoV-2 TCR set was obtained from MIRA and was filtered for enrichment in COVID-19-positive ImmuneCODE repertoires, whereby public or cross-reactive TCRs were removed. Drawing on the MIRA antigens, annotated TCRs were analysed further at the level of specific ORF or position within ORF. Depth was the summed frequency of annotated unique rearrangements, while breadth was defined as annotated unique rearrangements over total unique productive rearrangements. Two-sided Wilcoxon rank-sum tests were applied when comparing TCR breadth between groups. TCRdb took over this immuneACCESS table, retaining in-frame rearrangements with V and J assigned. Such tables are incomplete; in checked studies, under half of the missing clones stem from an unresolved V gene, and the remainder is unexplained. The D gene and trimming were derived from the DNA, and the V and J assignments and clone size from that table. The sample table holds roughly 460,000 clones, of which 89% were seen once. The top ten clonotypes cover roughly 1.7% of the sample.

On this clone: The target of this receptor is not known. No base quality values were provided; no much bigger clone lies one nucleotide off.

The sequencing here drew on peripheral blood, taken in a trial of Ad26.COV2.S vaccine versus placebo. The rearrangement joined TRBV7-8 to TRBJ1-5; TRBD1 is possibly the D segment (6 matching bases). The receptor was isolated from a person between 18 and 65 years old who received the Ad26.COV2.S COVID-19 vaccine or a placebo. For the CDR3, the sequence is CASSLASQGNQPQHF. The DNA reads as follows: TGTGCCAGCAGCTTAGCGAGCCAGGGGAATCAGCCCCAGCATTTT.